This TCR beta chain emerged from a study of blood T cells in healthy people across ages. The study, taken as a whole, reports: The donors' CMV status was not determined, possibly confounding changes in expanded clonotypes.

Each donor was a healthy Caucasian individual from Russia, aged roughly 6 to 90. Peripheral blood, around 10 milliliters per donor, was collected. V dropped 0 bases and J dropped 7 bases, with 16 bases sitting between them. Germline V gene sequence: CDR1 DFQATT, CDR2 SNEGSKA (reference sequence). The CDR3 has 15 residues. In the case of this clonotype: The antigen is unknown.

The authors ran a second PCR of 7 to 11 cycles using a sample-barcoded 5' primer and a J-beta primer mix. Every cDNA molecule bore a tag from a template-switch adaptor containing 12 random nucleotides. Each CDR3 protein is one row after TCRdb ran MiXCR on the 5' RACE reads. The table lists under 2,000,000 distinct CDR3 sequences, around half of them singletons. The sequence was obtained from a woman in her thirties or forties in good health. This rearrangement joins TRBV20-1 to TRBJ2-1; D uncertain. The sequencing sample was made of blood. CDR3 residues: CSARDGSHLDNEQFF. CDR3 nucleotide sequence: TGCAGTGCTAGAGATGGGTCTCACTTAGATAATGAGCAGTTCTTC.